The 15 T cell receptor beta chains below were found in one sample sequenced in a study of T cells after yellow fever vaccination. MiXCR, run by TCRdb on the 5' RACE reads, gives a single entry per CDR3 protein. The table lists some 320,000 distinct CDR3 sequences, approximately 4% of them singletons, with 15% to 20% in the top ten. Specimen: PBMCs, collected 15 days after the yellow fever booster vaccination. The receptors come from a man aged 18 to 30 who received the YFV17D yellow fever vaccine.

The chain uses TRBV5-1 and TRBJ1-1; 10 bases match TRBD1. CDR1 is SGHRS, CDR2 YFSETQ, per germline. The CDR3 totals 14 residues. After removal of 4 bases from V and 6 bases from J, the junction contained 6 bases not matched to a gene. CDR3 sequence: CASSIDRGHSEAFF. The CDR3 DNA reads as TGCGCCAGCAGCATTGACAGGGGGCATTCTGAAGCTTTCTTT.

V is TRBV12-2 and J is TRBJ1-1. TRBV12-2 is described as a pseudogene. The CDR3 spans 18 residues. The CDR3 bases are TGTGCAAGTCGCTCTGAAGCTCTCAAGGACGCAGAGAACACTGAAGCTTTCTTT. This translates into CASRSEALKDAENTEAFF.

This clonotype was recorded many times. The chain carries TRBV7-2 and TRBJ1-3; 7 nucleotides agree with TRBD1. With V trimmed by 5 bases and J by 0 bases, 10 bases remained unmatched. The CDR3 is 17 amino acids. The germline CDR1 and CDR2 sequences are SGHTA and FQGNSA. The CDR3 loop reads CASSRTGTAFSGNTIYF. The CDR3, as DNA: TGTGCCAGCAGCCGAACCGGGACAGCCTTCTCTGGAAACACCATATATTTT.

The V and J genes are TRBV12-3 or TRBV12-4 and TRBJ2-7; possibly TRBD1 for D (6 bases). V lost 6 bases and J lost 5, with 14 bases in between. CDR3 length: 13 amino acids. In DNA form, the CDR3 reads TGTGCCAGCAGCAACAGGGCGTGTAACGAGCAGTACTTC. This sequence encodes CASSNRACNEQYF.

This clonotype turned up a few times. The chain carries TRBV5-6 and TRBJ2-7, with 12 bases aligning to TRBD1. The trim removed 3 bases at V and 10 bases at J, leaving 2 bases unmatched. The CDR3 totals 12 residues. Germline V gene sequence: CDR1 SGHDT, CDR2 YYEEEE. The DNA of the CDR3 is TGTGCCAGCAGCTACGGGACAGGGGGCCAGTACGTC. Translating gives CASSYGTGGQYV.

The gene calls are TRBV9 and TRBJ2-5; weak D call: TRBD2 (5 bases). Germline CDR1 reads SGDLS; CDR2 reads YYNGEE. V was clipped by 4 bases and J by 5 bases, with 18 bases between them. The CDR3 is 15 residues long. This CDR3 reads CASSPRSGSTETQYF. CDR3 DNA: TGTGCCAGCAGCCCACGATCGGGGTCTACGGAGACCCAGTACTTC.

There are a few counts of this clonotype. The chain carries TRBV19 and TRBJ1-6; D may be TRBD1 (5 bases). This CDR3 comprises 14 residues. Germline V lookup: CDR1 LNHDA, CDR2 SQIVND (reference sequence). Trimming stripped 5 bases from V and 7 bases from J, with 12 bases between. The CDR3 here is CASSETVRNSPLHF. CDR3 coding DNA: TGTGCCAGTAGTGAGACAGTTAGGAATTCACCCCTCCACTTT.

This clonotype appeared many times. The chain employs TRBV30 and TRBJ2-2; tentatively, D is TRBD2 (5 bases). The length of the CDR3 is 15 residues. Trimming took off 0 bases at V and 3 bases at J, with 11 bases between the two ends. The germline V gene encodes CDR1 GTSNPN and CDR2 SVGIG (reference sequence). The CDR3 here is CAWSVSRGDTGELFF. In nucleotides, the CDR3 is TGTGCCTGGAGTGTAAGCCGGGGAGACACCGGGGAGCTGTTTTTT.

This clonotype was counted at least ten times. The CDR3 region is CSARGGGAGYTQYF. The CDR3 DNA is TGCAGTGCGCGTGGGGGGGGCGCGGGTTATACGCAGTATTTT. The genes are TRBV20-1 and TRBJ2-3, with D perhaps TRBD2 (7 bases). In germline, CDR1 is DFQATT, CDR2 SNEGSKA (reference sequence). Trimming took off 6 bases at V and 7 bases at J, with 20 bases between the two ends. The CDR3 is 14 amino acids.

Points on this clonotype: A single base separates this from a much larger clone, so it may be a read error. V is TRBV20-1 and J is TRBJ2-3; 11 positions match TRBD2. Trimming at V came to 5 bases and at J to 4 bases, leaving 8 bases not matched to a gene. The CDR3 length is 15 residues. Per the germline V gene, CDR1 is DFQATT and CDR2 is SNEGSKA (reference sequence). The CDR3 DNA reads TGCAGTGCTGAACTAGCGGGGGTGCCGGCAGATACGCAGTATTTT. Its translation is CSAELAGVPADTQYF.

This rearrangement joins TRBV11-3 to TRBJ2-1; 8 positions agree with TRBD2. The CDR3 is made up of 18 amino acids. In germline, CDR1 is SGHNT, CDR2 YENEEA. V lost 0 bases to trimming and J lost 4 bases; unmatched junction nucleotides: 11. The CDR3 protein is CASSLDQGGSGVYNEQFF. In nucleotides, the CDR3 is TGTGCCAGCAGCTTAGATCAGGGCGGTAGCGGGGTGTACAATGAGCAGTTCTTC.

This clonotype was counted only a few times. This chain links TRBV6-6 with TRBJ2-7, with D possibly matching TRBD2 (7 bases). Between the trimmed V and J ends, which lost 5 bases and 3 bases, there was a span of 17 bases. Looked up from germline, CDR1 is MNHNY and CDR2 is SVGAGI (reference sequence). This CDR3 is built from 15 residues. The CDR3 nucleotides are TGTGCCAGCAGTGCCGACAGGACTAGGCTCTACGAGCAGTACGTC. This encodes CASSADRTRLYEQYV.

J is TRBJ1-5 and V is TRBV7-3; 8 nucleotides agree with TRBD1. This CDR3 region has 16 residues. CDR1 is SGHTA, CDR2 FQGTGA, per germline. The V and J ends lost 3 bases and 6 bases, in that order; junction bases with no gene match: 10. This chain's CDR3 is CASSFRGGQEIQPQHF. CDR3 in DNA: TGTGCCAGCAGCTTTAGGGGGGGACAGGAGATTCAGCCCCAGCATTTT.

Many counts were recorded for this clonotype. This chain joins TRBV7-9 and TRBJ2-3, with D tentatively TRBD1 or TRBD2 (6 bases each). Trimming cost V 5 bases and J 4 bases, with 19 bases left between them. The CDR3 loop spans 16 amino acids. CDR1 is SEHNR and CDR2 is FQNEAQ in the germline V gene (reference sequence). The CDR3 nucleotides are TGTGCCAGCAGCCGGGGGCCCTTAGATCCTCCAGATACGCAGTATTTT. Protein sequence: CASSRGPLDPPDTQYF.

This clonotype came up a few times. The chain has TRBV11-2 and TRBJ2-2, with D unresolved. This CDR3 region has 12 residues. Germline CDR1 SGHAT, CDR2 FQNNGV. Between the trimmed V and J ends, which lost 3 bases and 6 bases, there was a span of 5 bases. CDR3 nucleotide sequence: TGTGCCAGCAGCTTTTTTGCCGGGGAGCTGTTTTTT. Translation gives CASSFFAGELFF.